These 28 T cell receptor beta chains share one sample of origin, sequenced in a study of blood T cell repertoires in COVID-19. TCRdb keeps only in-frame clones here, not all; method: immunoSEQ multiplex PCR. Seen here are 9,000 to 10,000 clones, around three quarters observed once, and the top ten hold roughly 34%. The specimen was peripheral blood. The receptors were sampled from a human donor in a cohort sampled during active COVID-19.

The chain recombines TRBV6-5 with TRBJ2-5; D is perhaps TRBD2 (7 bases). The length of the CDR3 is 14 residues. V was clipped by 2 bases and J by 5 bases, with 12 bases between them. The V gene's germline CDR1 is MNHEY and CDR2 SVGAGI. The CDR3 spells CASSYGGAAETQYF. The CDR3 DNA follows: TGTGCCAGCAGTTACGGGGGGGCCGCGGAGACCCAGTACTTC.

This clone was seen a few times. The CDR3 DNA reads TGCGCCAGCCAAACAGGGTGGGGAGGAAACACCATATATTTT. Residues: CASQTGWGGNTIYF. This chain connects TRBV10-2 to TRBJ1-3; D might be TRBD1 (6 bases). Trimming left V 8 bases short and J 4 bases short, with 15 bases between. The CDR3 spans 14 residues. Germline loops: CDR1 WSHSY, CDR2 SAAADI.

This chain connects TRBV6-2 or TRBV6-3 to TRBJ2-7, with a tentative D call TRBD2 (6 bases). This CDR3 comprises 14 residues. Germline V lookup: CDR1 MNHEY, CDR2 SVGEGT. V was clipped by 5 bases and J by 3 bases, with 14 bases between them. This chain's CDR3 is CASSPRAGRYEQYF. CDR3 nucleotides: TGTGCCAGCAGTCCCCGGGCGGGGCGCTACGAGCAGTACTTC.

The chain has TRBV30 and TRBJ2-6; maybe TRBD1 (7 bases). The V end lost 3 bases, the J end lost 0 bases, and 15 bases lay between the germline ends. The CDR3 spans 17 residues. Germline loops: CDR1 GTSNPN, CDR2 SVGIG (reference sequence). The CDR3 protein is CAWSAGQYSSGANVLTF. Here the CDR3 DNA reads TGTGCCTGGAGCGCGGGACAGTACTCCTCTGGGGCCAACGTCCTGACTTTC. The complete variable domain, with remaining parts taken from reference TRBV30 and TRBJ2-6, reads SQTIHQWPATLVQPVGSPLSLECTVEGTSNPNLYWYRQAAGRGLQLLFYSVGIGQISSEVPQNLSASRPQDRQFILSSKKLLLSDSGFYLCAWSAGQYSSGANVLTFGAGSRLTVL.

The CDR3 DNA sequence: TGTGCCAGCAGTTACAATCAACACAGGACAGGGGGCTTCAACGAGCAGTACTTC. Translated, it gives CASSYNQHRTGGFNEQYF. The J gene is TRBJ2-7, the V gene TRBV6-2 or TRBV6-3, with 11 bases aligning to TRBD1. Per germline, CDR1 MNHEY and CDR2 SVGEGT. This CDR3 comprises 18 residues. The V segment lost 2 bases and the J segment 5 bases; nucleotides outside the gene matches: 14.

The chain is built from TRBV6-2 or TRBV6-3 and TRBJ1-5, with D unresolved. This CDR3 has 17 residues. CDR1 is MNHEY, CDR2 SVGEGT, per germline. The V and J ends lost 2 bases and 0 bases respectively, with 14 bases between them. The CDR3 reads CASSYGTARYSNQPQHF. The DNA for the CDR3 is TGTGCCAGCAGTTACGGTACAGCAAGATATAGCAATCAGCCCCAGCATTTT.

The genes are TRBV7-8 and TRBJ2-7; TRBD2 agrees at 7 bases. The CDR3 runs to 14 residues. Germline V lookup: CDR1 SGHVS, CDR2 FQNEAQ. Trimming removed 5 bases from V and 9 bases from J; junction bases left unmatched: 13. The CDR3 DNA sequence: TGTGCCAGCAGCCAAGGACTAGATTATTTTGGGCAGTACTTC. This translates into CASSQGLDYFGQYF.

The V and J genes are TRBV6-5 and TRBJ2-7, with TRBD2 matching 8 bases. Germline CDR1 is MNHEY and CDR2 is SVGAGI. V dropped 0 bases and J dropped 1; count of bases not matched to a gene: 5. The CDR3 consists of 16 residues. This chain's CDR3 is CASSYSGAGGSYEQYF. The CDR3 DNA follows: TGTGCCAGCAGTTACTCAGGCGCGGGGGGTTCCTACGAGCAGTACTTC.

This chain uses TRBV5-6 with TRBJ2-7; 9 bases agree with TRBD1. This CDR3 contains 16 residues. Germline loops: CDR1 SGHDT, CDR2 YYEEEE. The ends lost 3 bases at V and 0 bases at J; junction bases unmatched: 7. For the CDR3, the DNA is TGTGCCAGCAGCTCTACAGGGGGCTCGACCTCCTACGAGCAGTACTTC. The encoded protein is CASSSTGGSTSYEQYF.

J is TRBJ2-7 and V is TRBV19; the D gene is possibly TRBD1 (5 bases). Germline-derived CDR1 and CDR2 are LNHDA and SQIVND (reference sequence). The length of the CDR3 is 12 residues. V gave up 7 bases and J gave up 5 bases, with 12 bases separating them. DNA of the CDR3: TGTGCCAGTAACGGTGGGGCCCACGAGCAGTACTTC. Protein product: CASNGGAHEQYF.

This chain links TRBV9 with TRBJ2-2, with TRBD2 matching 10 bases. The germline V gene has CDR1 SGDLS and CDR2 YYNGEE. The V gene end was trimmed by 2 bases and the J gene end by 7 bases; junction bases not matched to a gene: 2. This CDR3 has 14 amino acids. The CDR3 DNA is TGTGCCAGCAGCGTGGGACTAGCGAGCGGGGAGCTGTTTTTT. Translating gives CASSVGLASGELFF. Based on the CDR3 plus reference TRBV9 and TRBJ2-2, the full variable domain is DSGVTQTPKHLITATGQRVTLRCSPRSGDLSVYWYQQSLDQGLQFLIQYYNGEERAKGNILERFSAQQFPDLHSELNLSSLELGDSALYFCASSVGLASGELFFGEGSRLTVL.

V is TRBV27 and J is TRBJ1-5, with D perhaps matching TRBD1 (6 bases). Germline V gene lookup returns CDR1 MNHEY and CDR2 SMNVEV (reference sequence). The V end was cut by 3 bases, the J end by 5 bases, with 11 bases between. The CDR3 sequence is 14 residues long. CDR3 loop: CASSFAGAYQPQHF. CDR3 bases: TGTGCCAGCAGTTTTGCAGGGGCATATCAGCCCCAGCATTTT.

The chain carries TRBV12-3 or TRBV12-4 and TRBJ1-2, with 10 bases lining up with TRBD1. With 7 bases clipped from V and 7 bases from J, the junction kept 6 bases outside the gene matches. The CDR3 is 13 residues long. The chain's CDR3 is CASTLDRGLGYTF. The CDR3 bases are TGTGCCAGCACCCTAGACAGGGGGCTTGGCTACACCTTC.

The CDR3 loop reads CASSQDPGGRFTVNTEAFF. In nucleotides, the CDR3 is TGTGCCAGCAGCCAAGATCCGGGAGGGCGGTTTACGGTGAACACTGAAGCTTTCTTT. The rearrangement joins TRBV3-1 (or the pseudogene TRBV3-2) to TRBJ1-1, with no clear D. This CDR3 region has 19 residues. The germline V gene has CDR1 LGHDT and CDR2 YNNKEL (reference sequence). Between the trimmed V and J ends, which lost 0 bases and 0 bases, there was a span of 20 bases.

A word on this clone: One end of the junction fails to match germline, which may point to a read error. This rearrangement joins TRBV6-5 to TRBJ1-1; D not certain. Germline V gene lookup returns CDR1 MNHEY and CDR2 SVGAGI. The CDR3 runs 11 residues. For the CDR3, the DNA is TGTGCCAGCAGCAAAAACAGTGAAGCTTTCTTT. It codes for CASSKNSEAFF.

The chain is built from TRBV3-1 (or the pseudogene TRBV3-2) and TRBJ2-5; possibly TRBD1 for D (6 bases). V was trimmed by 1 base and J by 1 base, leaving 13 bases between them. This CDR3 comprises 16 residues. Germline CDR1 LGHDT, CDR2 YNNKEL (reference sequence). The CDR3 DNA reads TGTGCCAGCAGCCAAGGAGACAGGCGGTTCCAAGAGACCCAGTACTTC. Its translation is CASSQGDRRFQETQYF.

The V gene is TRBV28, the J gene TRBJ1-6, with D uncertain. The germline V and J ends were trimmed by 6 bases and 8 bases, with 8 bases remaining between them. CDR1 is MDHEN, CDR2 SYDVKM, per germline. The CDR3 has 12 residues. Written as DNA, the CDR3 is TGTGCCAGCAGCCTACCCTATTCACCCCTCCACTTT. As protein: CASSLPYSPLHF. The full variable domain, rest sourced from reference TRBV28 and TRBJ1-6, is DVKVTQSSRYLVKRTGEKVFLECVQDMDHENMFWYRQDPGLGLRLIYFSYDVKMKEKGDIPEGYSVSREKKERFSLILESASTNQTSMYLCASSLPYSPLHFGNGTRLTVT.

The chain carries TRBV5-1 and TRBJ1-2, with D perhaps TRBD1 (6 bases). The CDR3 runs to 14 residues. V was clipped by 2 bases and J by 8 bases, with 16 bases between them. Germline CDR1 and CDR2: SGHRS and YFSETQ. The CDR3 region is CASSFRGGSNGYTF. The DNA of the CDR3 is TGCGCCAGCAGCTTTAGGGGGGGCTCTAACGGCTACACCTTC.

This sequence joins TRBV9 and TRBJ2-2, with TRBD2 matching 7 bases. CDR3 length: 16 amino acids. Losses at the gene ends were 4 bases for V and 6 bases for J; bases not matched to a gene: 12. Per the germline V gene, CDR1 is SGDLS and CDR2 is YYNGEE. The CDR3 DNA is TGTGCCAGCAGCTACCCGGGGAGGGTGGGAGCCGGGGAGCTGTTTTTT. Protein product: CASSYPGRVGAGELFF.

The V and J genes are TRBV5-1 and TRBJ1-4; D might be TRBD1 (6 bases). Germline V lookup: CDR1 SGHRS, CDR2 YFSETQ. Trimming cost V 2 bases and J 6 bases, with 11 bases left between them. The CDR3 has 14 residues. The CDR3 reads CASSLHRADEKLFF. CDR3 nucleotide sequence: TGCGCCAGCAGCTTACACAGGGCGGATGAAAAACTGTTTTTT.

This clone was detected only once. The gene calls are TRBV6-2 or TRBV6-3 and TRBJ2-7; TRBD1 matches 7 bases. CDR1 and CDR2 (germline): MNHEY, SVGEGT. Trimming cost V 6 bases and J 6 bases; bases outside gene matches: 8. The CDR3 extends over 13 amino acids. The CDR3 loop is CASRPTGAAEQYF. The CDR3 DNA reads TGTGCCAGCAGACCTACAGGGGCGGCCGAGCAGTACTTC.

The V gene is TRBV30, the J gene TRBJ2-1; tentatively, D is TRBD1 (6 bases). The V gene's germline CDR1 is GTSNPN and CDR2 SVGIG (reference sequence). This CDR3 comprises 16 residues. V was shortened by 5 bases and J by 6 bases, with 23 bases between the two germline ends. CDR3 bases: TGTGCCTGGGCCCGACTTAGGGGGACCCTCGGCAATGAGCAGTTCTTC. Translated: CAWARLRGTLGNEQFF.

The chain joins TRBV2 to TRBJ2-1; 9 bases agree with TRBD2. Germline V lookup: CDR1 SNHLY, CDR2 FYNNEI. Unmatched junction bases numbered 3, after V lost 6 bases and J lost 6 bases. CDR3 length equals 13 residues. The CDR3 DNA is TGTGCCAGCAGGGGACTAGCCGTCAATGAGCAGTTCTTC. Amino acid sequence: CASRGLAVNEQFF.

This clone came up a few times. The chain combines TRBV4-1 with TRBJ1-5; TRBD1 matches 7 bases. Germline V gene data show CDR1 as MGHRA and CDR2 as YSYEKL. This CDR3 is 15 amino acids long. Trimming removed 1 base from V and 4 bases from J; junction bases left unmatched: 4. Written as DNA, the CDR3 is TGCGCCAGCAGCCAAGCGACAGGGTCAAATCAGCCCCAGCATTTT. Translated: CASSQATGSNQPQHF.

CDR3 in DNA: TGTGCCAGCAGTCCTAAAAGCACAGCCACCGGGAGCGAGCAGTACTTC. As protein: CASSPKSTATGSEQYF. The chain couples TRBV27 to TRBJ2-7, with TRBD2 as a possible D gene (6 bases). CDR1 and CDR2 (germline): MNHEY, SMNVEV (reference sequence). The CDR3 consists of 16 residues. Trimming pared 5 bases from V and 6 bases from J, leaving 23 bases between.

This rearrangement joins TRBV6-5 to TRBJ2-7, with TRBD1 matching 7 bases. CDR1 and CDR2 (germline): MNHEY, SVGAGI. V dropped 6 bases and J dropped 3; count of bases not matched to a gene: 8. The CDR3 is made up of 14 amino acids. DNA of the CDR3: TGTGCCAGCAGCCGGACAGGATCGAGCTACGAGCAGTACTTC. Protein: CASSRTGSSYEQYF.

The CDR3 DNA is TGCGCCAGCAGTCCCCTCGTCGGGAGCTACGAGCAGTACTTC. Translation: CASSPLVGSYEQYF. The J gene is TRBJ2-7, the V gene TRBV5-1; perhaps TRBD2 as D (6 bases). Trimming removed 5 bases from V and 3 bases from J, with 15 bases in between. Germline lookup yields CDR1 SGHRS and CDR2 YFSETQ. The CDR3 contains 14 residues.

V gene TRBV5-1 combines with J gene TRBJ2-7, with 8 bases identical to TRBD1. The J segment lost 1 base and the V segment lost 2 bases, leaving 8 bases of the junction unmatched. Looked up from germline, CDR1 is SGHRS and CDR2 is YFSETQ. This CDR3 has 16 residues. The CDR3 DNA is TGCGCCAGCAGCTTTGGGCTGACAGGGGCGTCCTACGAGCAGTACTTC. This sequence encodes CASSFGLTGASYEQYF.